The clone carrying this T cell receptor beta chain rates as medium-sized (0.01 to 0.1%). Its specificity is unknown. The length of the CDR3 is 12 residues. The germline CDR1 and CDR2 sequences are KGHSH and LQKENI. V lost 3 bases, J lost 1 base, and 2 bases lay in between. This sample was included in a study of T and B cells in COVID-19 patients. Study information: Blood was sampled from COVID-19 patients who were either actively infected or recovered.

General study points: At recovery TRB diversity and richness exceeded healthy donors, after highly clonal active COVID-19 repertoires. In COVID-19 patients, T cell receptor beta variable and joining gene use was reportedly strongly skewed. CD4+, regulatory T cell, CD8+ and sorted SARS-CoV-2-responsive or tetramer+ T cells were not yet sequenced.

TRB was amplified from approximately 250-500 ng of blood genomic DNA. Multiplex PCR with BIOMED2 TRB-A/B primer pools amplified TRB rearrangements. TCRdb re-derived calls from the multiplex PCR reads in MiXCR, one entry per CDR3 protein. The sample consists of some 2,000 distinct CDR3 sequences, 20% to 25% of them appearing once. This rearrangement joins TRBV18 to TRBJ2-3, with D hard to call. The sequence derives from a human donor with active COVID-19. Sequenced: blood. The CDR3 region has the DNA TGTGCCAGCTCACCGGGCACAGATACGCAGTATTTT. Translation gives CASSPGTDTQYF.